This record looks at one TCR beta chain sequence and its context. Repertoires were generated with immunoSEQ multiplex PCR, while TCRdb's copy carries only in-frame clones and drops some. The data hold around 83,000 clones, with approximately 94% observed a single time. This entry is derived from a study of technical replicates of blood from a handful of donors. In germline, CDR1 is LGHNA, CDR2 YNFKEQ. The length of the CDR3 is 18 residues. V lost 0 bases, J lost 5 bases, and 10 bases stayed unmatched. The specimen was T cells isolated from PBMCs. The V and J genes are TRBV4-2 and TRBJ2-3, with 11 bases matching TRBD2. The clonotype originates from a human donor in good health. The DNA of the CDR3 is TGTGCCAGCAGCCAAGAGCCCGCTAGCGGGGGGCAAGTAGATACGCAGTATTTT. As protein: CASSQEPASGGQVDTQYF.